The 18 T cell receptor beta chains below all came from one sample that was sequenced in a study of blood T cell repertoires in COVID-19. This table comes from immunoSEQ multiplex PCR, and its TCRdb copy is limited to in-frame clones, with some not included. Of 310,000 or so clones listed, approximately 88% were seen once; the top ten hold over 6%. Sequencing was done on a sample of PBMCs or T cells enriched from blood (not recorded which). The receptors here all came from a woman aged 40 to 50 who had recovered from COVID-19.

V usage is TRBV20-1 and J usage is TRBJ2-1; TRBD2 matches 14 bases. The CDR3 covers 15 residues. The germline V gene encodes CDR1 DFQATT and CDR2 SNEGSKA (reference sequence). The J segment lost 9 bases and the V segment lost 3 bases, leaving 7 bases of the junction unmatched. The CDR3 loop reads CSASSQGLAGAEQFF. CDR3 bases: TGCAGTGCTAGTTCCCAGGGACTAGCGGGAGCTGAGCAGTTCTTC.

The rearrangement uses TRBV11-3 and TRBJ2-1; D may be TRBD2 (6 bases). Germline V gene data show CDR1 as SGHNT and CDR2 as YENEEA. V gave up 5 bases and J gave up 4 bases, with 12 bases separating them. The CDR3 consists of 14 residues. The DNA for the CDR3 is TGTGCCAGCAGCCCGGGGACTTCGTACAATGAGCAGTTCTTC. It is translated as CASSPGTSYNEQFF.

The genes are TRBV5-4 and TRBJ2-1; 9 nucleotides align to TRBD2. Per the germline V gene, CDR1 is SGHNT and CDR2 is YYREEE (reference sequence). Unmatched junction bases numbered 16, after V lost 4 bases and J lost 8 bases. The CDR3 covers 17 residues. The CDR3 is CASSRSTVAGGGDEQFF. The CDR3 DNA is TGTGCCAGCAGCAGGTCCACCGTGGCGGGAGGGGGTGATGAGCAGTTCTTC. The full variable domain, rest sourced from reference TRBV5-4 and TRBJ2-1, is ETGVTQSPTHLIKTRGQQVTLRCSSQSGHNTVSWYQQALGQGPQFIFQYYREEENGRGNFPPRFSGLQFPNYSSELNVNALELDDSALYLCASSRSTVAGGGDEQFFGPGTRLTVL.

This clone was recorded only once. The chain recombines TRBV7-2 with TRBJ1-1; 10 positions agree with TRBD1. V lost 3 bases to trimming and J lost 11 bases; unmatched junction nucleotides: 6. Germline values: CDR1 SGHTA, CDR2 FQGNSA. This CDR3 region has 13 residues. CDR3 in DNA: TGTGCCAGCAGCTTGGGACAGGGGTTGCACGCTTTCTTT. Translated, it gives CASSLGQGLHAFF. The whole variable domain, filled in from reference TRBV7-2 and TRBJ1-1, reads GAGVSQSPSNKVTEKGKDVELRCDPISGHTALYWYRQSLGQGLEFLIYFQGNSAPDKSGLPSDRFSAERTGGSVSTLTIQRTQQEDSAVYLCASSLGQGLHAFFGQGTRLTVV.

The chain recombines TRBV27 with TRBJ2-2; D is perhaps TRBD2 (6 bases). The germline CDR1 and CDR2 sequences are MNHEY and SMNVEV (reference sequence). The V gene lost 0 bases and the J gene lost 6 bases, with 11 bases spanning the gap. CDR3 length: 15 amino acids. In DNA, the CDR3 is TGTGCCAGCAGTTTATCGAGGAGGGTGCCCGGGGAGCTGTTTTTT. Residues: CASSLSRRVPGELFF.

The chain has TRBV9 and TRBJ2-5; TRBD1 aligns across 10 bases. V lost 1 base, J lost 7 bases, and 7 bases stayed unmatched. The CDR3 extends over 15 amino acids. The germline CDR1 and CDR2 sequences are SGDLS and YYNGEE. The CDR3 reads CASSVTTGQGWTQYF. CDR3 coding DNA: TGTGCCAGCAGCGTAACAACGGGACAGGGGTGGACCCAGTACTTC. Variable domain in full (rest from reference TRBV9 and TRBJ2-5): DSGVTQTPKHLITATGQRVTLRCSPRSGDLSVYWYQQSLDQGLQFLIQYYNGEERAKGNILERFSAQQFPDLHSELNLSSLELGDSALYFCASSVTTGQGWTQYFGPGTRLLVL.

This rearrangement joins TRBV28 to TRBJ1-3, with 7 bases aligning to TRBD1. The CDR3 contains 13 residues. Germline assignment: CDR1 MDHEN and CDR2 SYDVKM. The CDR3 DNA is TGTGGAATACAGGGGACAACTAGAAACACCATATATTTT. Translated, it gives CGIQGTTRNTIYF.

V gene TRBV7-9 combines with J gene TRBJ2-4, with D perhaps matching TRBD2 (5 bases). From germline, CDR1 is SEHNR and CDR2 FQNEAQ (reference sequence). V gave up 5 bases and J gave up 15 bases, with 17 bases separating them. The CDR3 totals 12 residues. The CDR3 DNA reads as TGTGCCAGCAGCGTTAGCGCGGAATTTAGGTACTTC. Translated: CASSVSAEFRYF.

V usage is TRBV2 and J usage is TRBJ2-7; tentative D call: TRBD1 (5 bases). Germline CDR1 is SNHLY and CDR2 is FYNNEI. This CDR3 is 13 amino acids long. The V gene lost 6 bases and the J gene lost 6 bases, with 15 bases spanning the gap. CDR3 bases: TGTGCCAGCAGGGGGCGCGTCCCCTCCGAGCAGTACTTC. This codes for CASRGRVPSEQYF.

The chain carries TRBV4-2 and TRBJ2-1, with TRBD2 identical over 9 bases. Germline CDR1 and CDR2: LGHNA and YNFKEQ. The CDR3 length is 16 residues. V gave up 1 base and J gave up 4 bases; unmatched junction bases: 5. The CDR3 DNA reads TGTGCCAGCAGCCAAGTGACTAGCGGAGCATACAATGAGCAGTTCTTC. It specifies CASSQVTSGAYNEQFF.

This chain connects TRBV28 to TRBJ2-3, with TRBD2 matching 7 bases. Germline CDR1 is MDHEN and CDR2 is SYDVKM. The V segment lost 6 bases and the J segment 6 bases; nucleotides outside the gene matches: 12. This CDR3 spans 15 amino acids. CDR3 loop: CASSPPGLTVDTQYF. The CDR3 bases are TGTGCCAGCAGCCCCCCGGGACTAACAGTGGATACGCAGTATTTT.

This clone was counted between two and nine times. J is TRBJ1-2 and V is TRBV27; 10 nucleotides agree with TRBD1. With V trimmed by 7 bases and J by 1 base, 3 bases remained unmatched. Looked up from germline, CDR1 is MNHEY and CDR2 is SMNVEV (reference sequence). The CDR3 is 14 residues long. This chain's CDR3 is CASKRDRGNYGYTF. The CDR3 coding sequence is TGTGCCAGCAAGCGGGACAGGGGTAACTATGGCTACACCTTC.

The table lists this clone with a few counts. This chain connects TRBV9 to TRBJ2-7, with 9 bases matching TRBD1. The CDR3 totals 16 residues. J was trimmed by 5 bases and V by 2 bases; bases with no gene match: 11. CDR1 and CDR2 from the germline V gene are SGDLS and YYNGEE. CDR3 sequence (DNA): TGTGCCAGCAGCGTGGGCCCCGGGACAGGGTATCACGAGCAGTACTTC. Protein sequence: CASSVGPGTGYHEQYF. Together with reference TRBV9 and TRBJ2-7, the CDR3 gives the full variable domain: DSGVTQTPKHLITATGQRVTLRCSPRSGDLSVYWYQQSLDQGLQFLIQYYNGEERAKGNILERFSAQQFPDLHSELNLSSLELGDSALYFCASSVGPGTGYHEQYFGPGTRLTVT.

The J gene is TRBJ1-1, the V gene TRBV29-1; 7 positions agree with TRBD1. In germline, CDR1 is SQVTM, CDR2 ANQGSEA. J was trimmed by 1 base and V by 5 bases; bases with no gene match: 10. The CDR3 contains 15 residues. The CDR3 region is CSVRTTGAWNTEAFF. The CDR3 DNA reads as TGCAGCGTTCGAACTACAGGGGCCTGGAACACTGAAGCTTTCTTT.

The genes are TRBV7-9 and TRBJ1-4; D gene unclear. V shed 0 bases and J shed 4 bases, with 9 bases lying between them. CDR3 length: 15 amino acids. Per germline, CDR1 SEHNR and CDR2 FQNEAQ (reference sequence). DNA of the CDR3: TGTGCCAGCAGCTTAGCCCGCAGTCTTAATGAAAAACTGTTTTTT. Translating gives CASSLARSLNEKLFF.

Regarding this clone: A much larger clone differs from this one at a single base, so this may be a read error. This chain uses TRBV5-1 with TRBJ2-3; a possible D gene is TRBD2 (6 bases). CDR3 length: 14 residues. Germline V gene data show CDR1 as SGHRS and CDR2 as YFSETQ. V lost 7 bases and J lost 0, with 12 bases in between. As DNA, the CDR3 is TGCGCCAGCCGCCTAGCGCCTAGCACAGATACGCAGTATTTT. It codes for CASRLAPSTDTQYF.

V and J are TRBV27 and TRBJ1-2, with a possible D match to TRBD1 (6 bases). V lost 5 bases, J lost 2 bases, and 12 bases lay in between. The CDR3 is 14 residues long. Germline V lookup: CDR1 MNHEY, CDR2 SMNVEV (reference sequence). The CDR3 DNA sequence: TGTGCCAGCAGTAAAACAGGGACCAACTATGGCTACACCTTC. Residues: CASSKTGTNYGYTF.

The CDR3 loop reads CAWSSLETGYNEQFF. The CDR3 region has the DNA TGTGCCTGGAGCTCTCTGGAGACAGGGTACAATGAGCAGTTCTTC. The chain joins TRBV30 to TRBJ2-1; 7 bases line up with TRBD1. The CDR3 consists of 15 residues. CDR1 and CDR2 (germline): GTSNPN, SVGIG (reference sequence). With 3 bases clipped from V and 4 bases from J, the junction kept 9 bases outside the gene matches.